This record concerns one T cell receptor (beta chain) sequence. This record comes from a study of cytotoxic CD8 clonotypes in ibrutinib-treated CLL. Study-level information: The patient breakdown showed approximately ten relapsed/refractory and about 16 treatment-naive cases, with approximately 18 IGHV unmutated.

Assay: immunoSEQ multiplex PCR; the TCRdb copy retains only in-frame clones and omits some. The repertoire includes 75,000 to 90,000 clones, approximately 87% of them detected once, and around 37% sits in the top ten. CDR1 and CDR2 (germline): SGHKS, YYEKEE (reference sequence). V was cut by 4 bases and J by 7 bases, with 21 bases left in between. This CDR3 comprises 15 residues. Source: PBMCs, taken after 24 months of ibrutinib treatment. This sequence was found in a human donor with chronic lymphocytic leukemia. The chain carries TRBV5-5 and TRBJ2-7; D is unclear. Here the CDR3 reads CASSPGWGSLEEQYF. The CDR3 coding sequence is TGTGCCAGCAGCCCCGGATGGGGATCGCTCGAGGAGCAGTACTTC.